The entry that follows covers one T cell receptor (beta chain) sequence. The antigen remains unidentified. The sample originates from a study of OX40 agonist ivuxolimab in advanced cancers. Study conclusions and caveats: Among some nonresponders, normalized T-cell clonal expansion was also low.

Here immunoSEQ multiplex PCR was the method, and the copy in TCRdb shows in-frame clones only, minus some. The table shows 50,000 to 60,000 clones, with roughly four fifths occurring only once. CDR3 size: 17 residues. Germline CDR1 and CDR2: SGHTA and FQGNSA. V was clipped by 5 bases and J by 5 bases; unmatched bases: 14. This TCR was sampled from an adult with an advanced solid tumor such as melanoma, head and neck, liver or kidney cancer. V is TRBV7-2 and J is TRBJ2-3, with TRBD1 matching 9 bases. The starting material was CD4+ or CD8+ T cells sorted from blood, obtained in a trial of the OX40 agonist ivuxolimab. CDR3 DNA: TGTGCCAGCAGCCCATTCCTTAGGACAGGGGCGGGAGATACGCAGTATTTT. Its protein product is CASSPFLRTGAGDTQYF.